This T cell receptor (beta chain) was captured by sequencing in a study of blood T cell repertoires in COVID-19. About the research overall: T cells, B-cell-depleted T cells, or PBMCs supplied cDNA or gDNA.

Assay used: immunoSEQ multiplex PCR; TCRdb lists only in-frame clones, some missing. The sample lists about 250,000 clones; 65% to 85% were seen once. This CDR3 contains 17 residues. The germline V gene encodes CDR1 SGHTA and CDR2 FQGTGA. The V gene lost 0 bases and the J gene lost 8 bases, with 20 bases spanning the gap. The V and J genes are TRBV7-3 and TRBJ2-1; the D gene is possibly TRBD2 (5 bases). This sequence originates from a man aged 45-65 years with active or convalescent COVID-19. The specimen was peripheral blood. CDR3 sequence reads: CASSLTGSSYYPDEQFF. In DNA form, the CDR3 reads TGTGCCAGCAGCTTAACGGGGAGTAGCTACTACCCGGATGAGCAGTTCTTC. Combining the CDR3 with reference TRBV7-3 and TRBJ2-1 gives the whole variable domain GAGVSQTPSNKVTEKGKYVELRCDPISGHTALYWYRQSLGQGPEFLIYFQGTGAADDSGLPNDRFFAVRPEGSVSTLKIQRTERGDSAVYLCASSLTGSSYYPDEQFFGPGTRLTVL.